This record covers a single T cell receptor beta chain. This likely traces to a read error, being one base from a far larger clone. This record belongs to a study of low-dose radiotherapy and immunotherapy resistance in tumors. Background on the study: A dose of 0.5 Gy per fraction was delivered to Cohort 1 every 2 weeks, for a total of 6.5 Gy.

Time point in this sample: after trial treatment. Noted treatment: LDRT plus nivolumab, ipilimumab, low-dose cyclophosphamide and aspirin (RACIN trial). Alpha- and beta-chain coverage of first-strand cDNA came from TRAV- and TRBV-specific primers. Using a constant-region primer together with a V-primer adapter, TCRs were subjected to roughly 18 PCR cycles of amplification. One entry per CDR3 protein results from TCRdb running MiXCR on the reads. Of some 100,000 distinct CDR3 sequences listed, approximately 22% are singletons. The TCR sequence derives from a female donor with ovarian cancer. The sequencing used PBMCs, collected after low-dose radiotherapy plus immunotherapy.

DNA of the CDR3: TGTGCCAGCAGCCATAGTCGGGGGGACAGGATACGCCAGCCCCAGCATTTT. Its protein is CASSHSRGDRIRQPQHF. The chain is built from TRBV5-5 and TRBJ1-5; 8 bases are shared with TRBD1. In germline, CDR1 is SGHKS, CDR2 YYEKEE (reference sequence). Trimming took 4 bases from V and 7 from J; bases not matched to a gene: 16. CDR3 length equals 17 residues.